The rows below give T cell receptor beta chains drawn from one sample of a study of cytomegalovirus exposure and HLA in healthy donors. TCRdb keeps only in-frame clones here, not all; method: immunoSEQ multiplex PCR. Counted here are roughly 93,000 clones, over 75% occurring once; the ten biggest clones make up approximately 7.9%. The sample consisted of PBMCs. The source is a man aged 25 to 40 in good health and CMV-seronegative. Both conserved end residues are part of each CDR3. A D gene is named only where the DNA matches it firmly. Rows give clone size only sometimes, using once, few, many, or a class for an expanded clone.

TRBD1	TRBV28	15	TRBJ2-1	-	TGTGCCAGCAGATGGGGACAGGGGATGCACAATGAGCAGTTCTTC	CASRWGQGMHNEQFF
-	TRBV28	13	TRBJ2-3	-	TGTGCCAGTTTGGGGGCCGGCACAGATACGCAGTATTTT	CASLGAGTDTQYF
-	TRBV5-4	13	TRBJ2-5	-	TGTGCCAGCACCGGGAAACGGGAAGAGACCCAGTACTTC	CASTGKREETQYF
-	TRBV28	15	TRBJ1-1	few	TGTGCCAGCAGTCCTAGGGGGGGGCTCAACACTGAAGCTTTCTTT	CASSPRGGLNTEAFF
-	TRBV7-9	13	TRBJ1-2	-	TGTGCCAGCAGCTTATCAGGGGCCTATGGCTACACCTTC	CASSLSGAYGYTF
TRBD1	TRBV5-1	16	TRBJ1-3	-	TGCGCCAGCAGCTTCTTGGGACAGGGTTCTGGAAACACCATATATTTT	CASSFLGQGSGNTIYF
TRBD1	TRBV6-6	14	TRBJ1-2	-	TGTGCCAGCAGTTACGGGGCAGGGGGCCTTGGCTACACCTTC	CASSYGAGGLGYTF
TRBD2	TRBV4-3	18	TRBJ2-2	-	TGCGCCAGCAGCCCGAAGGGACTAGGCGGGGGGCTCACCGGGGAGCTGTTTTTT	CASSPKGLGGGLTGELFF
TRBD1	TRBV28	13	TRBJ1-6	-	TGTGCCAGCTCGACAGGGAATAATTCACCCCTCCACTTT	CASSTGNNSPLHF
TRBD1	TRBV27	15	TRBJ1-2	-	TGTGCCAGCAGTCCCTTCGGGACAGGGTTCTATGGCTACACCTTC	CASSPFGTGFYGYTF
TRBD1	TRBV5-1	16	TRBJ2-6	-	TGCGCCAGCAGCCTTTTACAGGGGACTGGGGCCAACGTCCTGACTTTC	CASSLLQGTGANVLTF
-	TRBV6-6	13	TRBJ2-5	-	TGTGCCAGCAGTTACGGGGGCGGTGAGACCCAGTACTTC	CASSYGGGETQYF
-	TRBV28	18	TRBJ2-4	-	TGTGCCAGCAGTTTGATAGGGACTGTAGACCTAGCCAAAAACATTCAGTACTTC	CASSLIGTVDLAKNIQYF
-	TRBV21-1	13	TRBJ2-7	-	TGTGCCAGCAGCAAAGCACGGAGGGGCGAGCAGTACTTC	CASSKARRGEQYF
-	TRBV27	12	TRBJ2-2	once	TGTGCCAGCAGGAGAGGGACCGGGGAGCTGTTTTTT	CASRRGTGELFF